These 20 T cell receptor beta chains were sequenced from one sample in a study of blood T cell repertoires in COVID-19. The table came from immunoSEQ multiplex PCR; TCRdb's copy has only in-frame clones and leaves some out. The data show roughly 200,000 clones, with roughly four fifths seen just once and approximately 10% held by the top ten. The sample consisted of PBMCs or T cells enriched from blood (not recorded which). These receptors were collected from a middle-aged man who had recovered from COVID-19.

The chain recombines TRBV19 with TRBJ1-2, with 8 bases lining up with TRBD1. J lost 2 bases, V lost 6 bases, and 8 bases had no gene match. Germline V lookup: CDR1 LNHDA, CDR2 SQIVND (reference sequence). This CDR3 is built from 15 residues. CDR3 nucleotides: TGTGCCAGTAGGCTTCCGGGACAGGTGAACTATGGCTACACCTTC. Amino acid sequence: CASRLPGQVNYGYTF.

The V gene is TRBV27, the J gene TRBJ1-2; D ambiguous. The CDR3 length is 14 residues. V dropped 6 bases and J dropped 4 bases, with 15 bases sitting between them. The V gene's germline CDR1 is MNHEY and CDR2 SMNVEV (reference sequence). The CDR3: CASRAVSDFYGYTF. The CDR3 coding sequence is TGTGCCAGCAGGGCAGTGTCAGACTTCTATGGCTACACCTTC.

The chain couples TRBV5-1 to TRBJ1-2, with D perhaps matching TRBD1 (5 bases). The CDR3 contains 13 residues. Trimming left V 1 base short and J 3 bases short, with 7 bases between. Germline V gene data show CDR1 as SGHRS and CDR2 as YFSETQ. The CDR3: CASSLTTDYGYTF. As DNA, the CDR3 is TGCGCCAGCAGCTTGACGACAGACTATGGCTACACCTTC.

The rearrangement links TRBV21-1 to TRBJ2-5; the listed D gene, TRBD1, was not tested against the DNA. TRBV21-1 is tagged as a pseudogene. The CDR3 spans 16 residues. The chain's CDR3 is CASSKMDRETLETQYF. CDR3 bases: TGTGCCAGCAGCAAAATGGACAGGGAGACCTTGGAGACCCAGTACTTC.

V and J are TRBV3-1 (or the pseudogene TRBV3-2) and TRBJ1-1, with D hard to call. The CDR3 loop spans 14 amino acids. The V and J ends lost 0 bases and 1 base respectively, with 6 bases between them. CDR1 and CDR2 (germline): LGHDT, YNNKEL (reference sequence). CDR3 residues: CASSQEQSNTEAFF. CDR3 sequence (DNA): TGTGCCAGCAGCCAAGAACAGTCGAACACTGAAGCTTTCTTT.

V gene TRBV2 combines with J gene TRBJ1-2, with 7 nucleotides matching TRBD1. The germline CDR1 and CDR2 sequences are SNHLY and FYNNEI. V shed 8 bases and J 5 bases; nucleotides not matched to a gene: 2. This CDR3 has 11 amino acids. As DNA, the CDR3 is TGTGCCAGCGGGACAGATTATGGCTACACCTTC. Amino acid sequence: CASGTDYGYTF.

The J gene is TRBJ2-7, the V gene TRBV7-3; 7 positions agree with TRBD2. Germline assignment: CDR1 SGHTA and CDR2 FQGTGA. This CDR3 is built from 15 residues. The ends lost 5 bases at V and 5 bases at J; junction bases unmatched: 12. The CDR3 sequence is CASSLSGGGRNEQYF. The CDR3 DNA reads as TGTGCCAGCAGCCTTTCGGGGGGAGGGCGGAACGAGCAGTACTTC.

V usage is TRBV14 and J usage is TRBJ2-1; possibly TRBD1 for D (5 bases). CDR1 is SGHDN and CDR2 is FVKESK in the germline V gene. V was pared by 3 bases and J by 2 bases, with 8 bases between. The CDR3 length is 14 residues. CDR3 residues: CASSHLGPYNEQFF. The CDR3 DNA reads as TGTGCCAGCAGCCATTTGGGGCCCTACAATGAGCAGTTCTTC.

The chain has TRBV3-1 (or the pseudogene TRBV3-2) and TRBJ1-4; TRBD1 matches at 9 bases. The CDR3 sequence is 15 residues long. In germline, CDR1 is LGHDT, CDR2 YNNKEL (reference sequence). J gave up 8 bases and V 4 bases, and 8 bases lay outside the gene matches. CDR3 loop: CASSLPGQGREKLFF. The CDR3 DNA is TGTGCCAGCAGCCTCCCGGGACAGGGTAGAGAAAAACTGTTTTTT.

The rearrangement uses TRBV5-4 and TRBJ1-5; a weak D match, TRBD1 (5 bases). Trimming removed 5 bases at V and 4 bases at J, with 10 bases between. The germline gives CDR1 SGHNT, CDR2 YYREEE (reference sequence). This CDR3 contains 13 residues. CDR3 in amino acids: CASSRGGNQPQHF. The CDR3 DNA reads TGTGCCAGCAGTCGCGGGGGAAATCAGCCCCAGCATTTT. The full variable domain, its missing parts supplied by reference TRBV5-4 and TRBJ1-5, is ETGVTQSPTHLIKTRGQQVTLRCSSQSGHNTVSWYQQALGQGPQFIFQYYREEENGRGNFPPRFSGLQFPNYSSELNVNALELDDSALYLCASSRGGNQPQHFGDGTRLSIL.

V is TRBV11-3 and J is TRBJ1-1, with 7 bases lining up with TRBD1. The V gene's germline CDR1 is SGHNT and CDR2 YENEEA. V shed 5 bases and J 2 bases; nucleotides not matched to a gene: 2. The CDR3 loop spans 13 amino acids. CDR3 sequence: CASSRDSNTEAFF. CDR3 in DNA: TGTGCCAGCAGCCGGGACAGCAACACTGAAGCTTTCTTT.

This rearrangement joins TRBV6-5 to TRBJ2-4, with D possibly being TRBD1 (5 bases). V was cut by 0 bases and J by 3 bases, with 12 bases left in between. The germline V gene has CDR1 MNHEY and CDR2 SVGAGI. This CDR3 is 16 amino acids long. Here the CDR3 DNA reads TGTGCCAGCAGTTACTCGGGCAGGGCAGACAAAAACATTCAGTACTTC. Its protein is CASSYSGRADKNIQYF.

CDR3 amino acids: CASSLLLTGDVSDTQYF. In DNA form, the CDR3 reads TGTGCCAGCAGCCTACTCTTGACAGGGGACGTAAGCGATACGCAGTATTTT. The V call is TRBV5-8, the J call TRBJ2-3, with 8 positions matching TRBD1. CDR1 is SGHTS and CDR2 is YDEGEE in the germline V gene. J gave up 6 bases and V 4 bases, and 16 bases lay outside the gene matches. CDR3 size: 17 residues.

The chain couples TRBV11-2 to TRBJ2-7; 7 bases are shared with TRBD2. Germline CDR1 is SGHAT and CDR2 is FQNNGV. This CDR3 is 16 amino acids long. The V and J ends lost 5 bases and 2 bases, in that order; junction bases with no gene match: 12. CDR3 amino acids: CASSRTSSGTPYEQYF. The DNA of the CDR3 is TGTGCCAGCAGCCGAACCTCCAGCGGGACCCCCTACGAGCAGTACTTC.

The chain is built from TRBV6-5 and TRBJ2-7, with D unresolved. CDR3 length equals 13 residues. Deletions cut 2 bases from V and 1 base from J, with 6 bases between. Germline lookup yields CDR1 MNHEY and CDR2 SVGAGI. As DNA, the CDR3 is TGTGCCAGCAGTTACAAAACTTCCTACGAGCAGTACGTC. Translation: CASSYKTSYEQYV.

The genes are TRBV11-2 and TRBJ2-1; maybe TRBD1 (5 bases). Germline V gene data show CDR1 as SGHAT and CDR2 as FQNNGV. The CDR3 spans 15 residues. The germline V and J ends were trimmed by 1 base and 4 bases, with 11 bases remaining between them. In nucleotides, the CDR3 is TGTGCCAGCAGCTTAGGGACAATTGAGTACAATGAGCAGTTCTTC. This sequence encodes CASSLGTIEYNEQFF. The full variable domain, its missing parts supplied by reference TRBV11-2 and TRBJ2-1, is EAGVAQSPRYKIIEKRQSVAFWCNPISGHATLYWYQQILGQGPKLLIQFQNNGVVDDSQLPKDRFSAERLKGVDSTLKIQPAKLEDSAVYLCASSLGTIEYNEQFFGPGTRLTVL.

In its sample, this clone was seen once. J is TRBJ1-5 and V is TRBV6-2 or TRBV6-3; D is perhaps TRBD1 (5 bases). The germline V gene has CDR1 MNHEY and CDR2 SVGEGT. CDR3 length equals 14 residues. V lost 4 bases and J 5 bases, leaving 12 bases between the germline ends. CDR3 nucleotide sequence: TGTGCCAGCAGTTCGGTTGCGGGGGATCAGCCCCAGCATTTT. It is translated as CASSSVAGDQPQHF.

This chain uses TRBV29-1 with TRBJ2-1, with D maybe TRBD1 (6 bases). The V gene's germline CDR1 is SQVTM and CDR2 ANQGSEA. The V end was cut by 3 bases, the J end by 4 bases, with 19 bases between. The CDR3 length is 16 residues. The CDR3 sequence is CSVEGTEGVGYNEQFF. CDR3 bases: TGCAGCGTTGAGGGAACCGAGGGGGTTGGGTACAATGAGCAGTTCTTC.

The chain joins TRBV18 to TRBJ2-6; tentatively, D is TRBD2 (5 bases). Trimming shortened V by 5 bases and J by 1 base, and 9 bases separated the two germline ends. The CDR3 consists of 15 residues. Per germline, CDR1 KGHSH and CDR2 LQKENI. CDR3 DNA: TGTGCCAGCTCAGAGGGTGGTTCTGGGGCCAACGTCCTGACTTTC. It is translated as CASSEGGSGANVLTF.

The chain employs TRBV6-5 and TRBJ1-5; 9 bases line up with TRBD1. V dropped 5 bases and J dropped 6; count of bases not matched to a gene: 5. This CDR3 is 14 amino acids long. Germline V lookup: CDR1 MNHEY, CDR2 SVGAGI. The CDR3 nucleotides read TGTGCCAGCAGTAGGGACAGGGAGGGTCAGCCCCAGCATTTT. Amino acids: CASSRDREGQPQHF.